This note documents a single TCR beta chain sequence. Which antigen it targets is not known. No base quality values were provided; no much bigger clone lies one nucleotide off. The immunoSEQ Assay was used to sequence TCRbeta CDR3 regions. After extraction, genomic DNA underwent amplification by bias-controlled multiplex PCR, followed by high-throughput sequencing. Per the source publication's procedure: Collapsing and filtering of sequences were performed to quantify the absolute abundance of each unique TCRbeta CDR3 region. T cell fraction was estimated by normalizing TCRbeta template counts to usable DNA, which was measured by amplifying reference genes present in all nucleated cells. Repertoire TCRs were annotated as SARS-CoV-2-specific by exact matching of V gene, CDR3 amino acid sequence and J gene to a known reactive TCR set. The reference SARS-CoV-2 TCR set was obtained from MIRA and was filtered for enrichment in COVID-19-positive ImmuneCODE repertoires, whereby public or cross-reactive TCRs were removed. Drawing on the MIRA antigens, annotated TCRs were analysed further at the level of specific ORF or position within ORF. Breadth was defined as the number of annotated unique rearrangements divided by the total number of unique productive rearrangements, and depth was defined as the summed frequency of the annotated unique rearrangements. Two-sided Wilcoxon rank-sum tests were used to compare TCR breadth between groups. TCRdb re-hosts the immuneACCESS table, in-frame sequences only. Its copies lack some clones; in the studies checked, an unresolved V gene accounts for under half of them, and the cause for the rest is not known. V and J calls and clone size are those listed in that table; D and trimming were worked out from the DNA. The sample table records about 220,000 clones; around 89% of these occur just once. The ten most abundant clones make up approximately 12% of the sample.

This record comes from a study of Ad26.COV2.S vaccination and SARS-CoV-2 variants (dated by TCRdb to the early 2020s). Context from the whole study: Donors in the vaccine arm were drawn from COV1001, a phase I-IIa trial of Ad26.COV2.S in healthy adults that was multicentre, randomized, double-blind and placebo-controlled. A total of some 30 samples were included in the TCR-sequenced set, comprising around 20 Ad26.COV2.S vaccine recipients, 5 placebo recipients and 8 SARS-CoV-2 convalescent individuals. Throughout the experiments and outcome assessment, investigators stayed blinded to trial group allocation. Ad26.COV2.S was given intramuscularly at 5x10^10 or 1x10^11 viral particles, as a single shot or as two shots 56 days apart. Participants in the trial were split at random into five groups of five each, receiving low-dose or high-dose Ad26.COV2.S once or twice, or else placebo on both occasions. TCRbeta repertoire sequencing served as the tool for gauging how specific and how broad the SARS-CoV-2-reactive T cell receptors were following Ad26.COV2.S vaccination.

Taken with the paper, the label for treatment or condition translates to: around 19 received Ad26.COV2.S at low or high dose, single or two shots; roughly five received placebo; per-sample allocation not given. For vaccine and placebo recipients, repertoires were sequenced using samples collected on day 63 after the first injection. Cohort 1b enrolled some 25 adults aged 18-55 years at a single site in Boston, USA, between 29 July and 7 August 2020. Ad26.COV2.S was a replication-incompetent adenovirus type 26 vector expressing a prefusion-stabilized SARS-CoV-2 spike protein from the original Wuhan strain. Here is what the overall study found, with its caveats: According to the authors, total T cell responses may have been underestimated by the TCR breadth and depth analyses. Higher spike-specific TCR breadth was observed in Ad26.COV2.S recipients than in placebo recipients (P = 0.0014). Non-spike TCR breadth was comparable between vaccine and placebo recipients, consistent with the vaccine containing only spike. The study was not powered for comparison of responses between vaccine doses or regimens. After vaccination, spike-specific CD8+ and CD4+ T cell responses were reported to show substantial breadth.

CDR1 and CDR2 were assigned from the germline V gene (reference sequence) as LNHDA and SQIVND. Trimming takes 6 bases off V and 2 bases off J; junction bases not matched to a gene: 13. Measured from the cysteine to the phenylalanine, the CDR3 is 17 residues long. Kept here is only the CDR3 DNA, which spans 51 bases and is read in frame from base 1. The sequence was obtained from a person aged 18 to 59 who received the Ad26.COV2.S COVID-19 vaccine or a placebo. Sequences were derived from peripheral blood, sampled in a trial of Ad26.COV2.S vaccine versus placebo. This sequence uses TRBV19 and TRBJ1-5, and 7 bases in between align with TRBD1. The bases are TGTGCCAGTAGCTTAACAGGGGCCGCAGCCGGCAATCAGCCCCAGCATTTT. It translates to CASSLTGAAAGNQPQHF.